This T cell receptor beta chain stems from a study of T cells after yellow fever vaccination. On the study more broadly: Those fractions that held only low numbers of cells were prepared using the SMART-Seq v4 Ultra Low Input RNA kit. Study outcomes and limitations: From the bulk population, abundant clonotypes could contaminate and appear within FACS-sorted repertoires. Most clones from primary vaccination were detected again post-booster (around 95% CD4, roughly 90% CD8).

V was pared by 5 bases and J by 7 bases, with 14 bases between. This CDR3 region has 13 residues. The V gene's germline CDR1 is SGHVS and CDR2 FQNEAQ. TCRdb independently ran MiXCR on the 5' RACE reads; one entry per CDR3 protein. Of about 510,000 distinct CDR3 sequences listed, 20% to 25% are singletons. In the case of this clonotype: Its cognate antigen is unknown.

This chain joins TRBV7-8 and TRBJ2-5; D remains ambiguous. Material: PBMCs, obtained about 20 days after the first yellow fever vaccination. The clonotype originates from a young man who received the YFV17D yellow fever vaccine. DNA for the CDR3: TGTGCCAGCAGCCCGAGACCCCCCGGGACCCAGTACTTC. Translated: CASSPRPPGTQYF. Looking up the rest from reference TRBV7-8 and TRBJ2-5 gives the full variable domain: GAGVSQSPRYKVAKRGQDVALRCDPISGHVSLFWYQQALGQGPEFLTYFQNEAQLDKSGLPSDRFFAERPEGSVSTLKIQRTQQEDSAVYLCASSPRPPGTQYFGPGTRLLVL.